This T cell receptor beta chain was found in a study of blood T cell repertoires in COVID-19. Study at large: Donors in the United States, Italy and Spain gave samples during acute or convalescent COVID-19.

Germline CDR1 and CDR2: KGHSH and LQKENI. The CDR3 extends over 12 amino acids. V was pared by 4 bases and J by 7 bases, with 1 base of the junction left unmatched. Profiled with immunoSEQ multiplex PCR; TCRdb holds only in-frame clones, not every one. The sample lists tens of thousands of clones, less than 95% occurring once. What was sequenced was peripheral blood. This receptor was identified in a man older than 75 with acute or convalescent COVID-19. The V and J genes are TRBV18 and TRBJ1-1; 9 bases match TRBD1. CDR3 nucleotide sequence: TGTGCCAGCTCACTGGGACAGGGTGAAGCTTTCTTT. Translation: CASSLGQGEAFF.